The rows below give T cell receptor beta chains drawn from one sample of a study of OX40 agonist ivuxolimab in advanced cancers. Libraries were prepared by immunoSEQ multiplex PCR; TCRdb keeps only in-frame clonotypes and omits some of them. This sample has some 46,000 clones, with about 89% found just once. Sequencing used CD4+ or CD8+ T cells sorted from blood, obtained in a trial of the OX40 agonist ivuxolimab. These receptors were taken from an adult with an advanced solid tumor such as melanoma, head and neck, liver or kidney cancer. Both conserved end residues are part of each CDR3. A D gene is named only where the DNA matches it firmly. Expanded clones get a size class; other rows say once, few or many, or leave the size out.

clone_size j_call d_call v_call cdr3_nt cdr3_aa
. TRBJ1-1 . TRBV5-4 TGTGCCAGCAGCTTGGGAGCCAGGAACACTGAAGCTTTCTTT CASSLGARNTEAFF
medium-sized TRBJ1-5 . TRBV6-5 TGTGCCAGCAGCGTTTCGGAAAACAATCAGCCCCAGCATTTT CASSVSENNQPQHF
. TRBJ2-1 . TRBV7-8 TGTGCCAGCAGCCCAACTGCGTGGGGGGGGACAGGTGAGCAGTTCTTC CASSPTAWGGTGEQFF
. TRBJ1-2 TRBD1 TRBV6-5 TGTGCCAGCAGGGGGGTGGCAGGGGGCGACTATGGCTACACCTTC CASRGVAGGDYGYTF
. TRBJ2-7 TRBD2 TRBV27 TGTGCCAGCAGTTTATCAGCGGGAGGCTCCTACGAGCAGTACTTC CASSLSAGGSYEQYF
. TRBJ2-1 . TRBV5-6 TGTGCCAGCAGCTTGGAGGGCGGGGTGGCGTACAATGAGCAGTTCTTC CASSLEGGVAYNEQFF
. TRBJ1-5 . TRBV19 TGTGCCAGTAGTATAAGTGGGGGGCTTGGGGGCAATCAGCCCCAGCATTTT CASSISGGLGGNQPQHF
. TRBJ2-1 TRBD2 TRBV5-4 TGTGCCAGCAGCCCGGGACTAGCGGGAGCGTTTCAGTCCTACAATGAGCAGTTCTTC CASSPGLAGAFQSYNEQFF
once TRBJ2-2 . TRBV9 TGTGCCAGCGAAGCTCCGGAATTGACGAACACCGGGGAGCTGTTTTTT CASEAPELTNTGELFF
. TRBJ2-7 . TRBV7-9 TGTGCCAGCAGCGGCCTGAGGGACGAGCAGTACTTC CASSGLRDEQYF
. TRBJ2-2 . TRBV5-8 TGTGCCAGCAGCCGCTGGGGAGACGGCGGGGAGCTGTTTTTT CASSRWGDGGELFF
. TRBJ2-7 TRBD1 TRBV5-6 TGTGCCAGCACTCTACTCCGGGACAGGGTATTCTACGAGCAGTACTTC CASTLLRDRVFYEQYF
. TRBJ2-3 . TRBV18 TGTGCCAGCTCACCAAAGGGGGGACGCACAGATACGCAGTATTTT CASSPKGGRTDTQYF
. TRBJ2-7 . TRBV13 TGTGCCAGCAGCTTCGACCCTAGCTCCTACGAGCAGTACTTC CASSFDPSSYEQYF
. TRBJ2-1 TRBD2 TRBV30 TGTGCCCGCCCATTGGTGGGGGGGACCTACAATGAGCAGTTCTTC CARPLVGGTYNEQFF
. TRBJ2-7 TRBD2 TRBV4-3 TGCGCCAGCAGCCAAGGACTAGCGGGAGGGCCCTACGAGCAGTACTTC CASSQGLAGGPYEQYF
. TRBJ1-4 TRBD1 TRBV11-3 TGTGCCAGCAGCTTATGGACAGGGGGGAGCGAAAAACTGTTTTTT CASSLWTGGSEKLFF
. TRBJ2-7 . TRBV4-1 TGCGCCAGCAGCCAAGATAGCGACAGAGGCTACGAGCAGTACTTC CASSQDSDRGYEQYF
. TRBJ2-7 . TRBV27 TGTGCCAGCAGTTTATCCGGGCCGAGGGACGAGCAGTACTTC CASSLSGPRDEQYF
. TRBJ2-7 . TRBV6-5 TGTGCCAGCAGCCTCTACGAGCAGTACTTC CASSLYEQYF
. TRBJ1-1 . TRBV30 TGTGCCTGGAGTGTAGGGGGGGACACTGAAGCTTTCTTT CAWSVGGDTEAFF
once TRBJ2-7 TRBD1 TRBV12-5 TGTGCTAGTGGTTTTGGACAGGGGGTATTTAACGAGCAGTACTTC CASGFGQGVFNEQYF
. TRBJ1-1 . TRBV6-5 TGTGCCAGCAGTCCCTCGGGACATATGAACACTGAAGCTTTCTTT CASSPSGHMNTEAFF
. TRBJ2-1 . TRBV9 TGTGCCAGCAGCGAGACGGGGTCCACCTACAATGAGCAGTTCTTC CASSETGSTYNEQFF
. TRBJ2-3 TRBD2 TRBV19 TGTGCCAGTACTCGGGGGGGCACAGATACGCAGTATTTT CASTRGGTDTQYF
few TRBJ1-2 . TRBV30 TGTGCCTGGAGTCAACTGACGGTAATGAACTATGGCTACACCTTC CAWSQLTVMNYGYTF
. TRBJ2-7 . TRBV7-8 TGTGCCAGCAGCCAGATGGGAGGGGGCGGGAGTTACGAGCAGTACTTC CASSQMGGGGSYEQYF
medium-sized TRBJ1-1 . TRBV9 TGTGCCAGCAGCCTCGGTGGGGGGCTCACTGAAGCTTTCTTT CASSLGGGLTEAFF
. TRBJ1-2 TRBD1 TRBV27 TGTGCCAGCAGTTTCACGGACAGGGTGGATGGCTACACCTTC CASSFTDRVDGYTF
. TRBJ1-1 . TRBV7-9 TGTGCCAGCAGCTTAAGCTGGGCGGACACTGAAGCTTTCTTT CASSLSWADTEAFF
. TRBJ1-5 TRBD1 TRBV27 TGTGCCAGCAGTTTACTGTCGTTCGGACAGGTCAATCAGCCCCAGCATTTT CASSLLSFGQVNQPQHF
. TRBJ2-7 . TRBV13 TGTGCCAGCAGTTCTGGACTTTATAAAGCCTACGAGCAGTACTTC CASSSGLYKAYEQYF
. TRBJ1-1 . TRBV19 TGTGCCAGTAGTGGTACATTGAACACTGAAGCTTTCTTT CASSGTLNTEAFF
. TRBJ1-2 . TRBV5-6 TGTGCCAGCAGCCCTCCAGAGGGAGGCTACACCTTC CASSPPEGGYTF
. TRBJ2-3 . TRBV6-4 TGTGCCAGCAGTGACTCGCCACTATCCGCAGATACGCAGTATTTT CASSDSPLSADTQYF
. TRBJ1-2 . TRBV19 TGTGCCAGTAGTATCGGACGGCCACCTGATGGCTACACCTTC CASSIGRPPDGYTF
once TRBJ2-7 . TRBV7-8 TGTGCCAGCTCCCCAGGCGGATCCTACGAGCAGTACTTC CASSPGGSYEQYF
. TRBJ2-3 . TRBV27 TGTGCCAGCAGTTTATCGGCAGGAACAGATACGCAGTATTTT CASSLSAGTDTQYF
. TRBJ1-6 . TRBV9 TGTGCCAGCAGCACAAGGACAGATTATAATTCACCCCTCCACTTT CASSTRTDYNSPLHF
. TRBJ2-3 . TRBV11-3 TGTGCCAGCAGTGGGCGGGCGGGCACAGATACGCAGTATTTT CASSGRAGTDTQYF
once TRBJ1-4 TRBD1 TRBV5-8 TGTGCCAGCAGCTTGGAGGGGGCGGATAATGAAAAACTGTTTTTT CASSLEGADNEKLFF
. TRBJ1-1 TRBD1 TRBV28 TGTGCCAGCAGTTTACGCCCAGGGGGCTCTGAAGCTTTCTTT CASSLRPGGSEAFF
. TRBJ2-5 TRBD2 TRBV27 TGTGCCAGCAGTCCTAGCGGGAGCGGGACCCAGTACTTC CASSPSGSGTQYF
. TRBJ2-1 . TRBV7-6 TGTGCCAGCAGCTTAAGGGACAATGAGCAGTTCTTC CASSLRDNEQFF
. TRBJ2-7 . TRBV18 TGTGCCAGCTCACCAGGGACTTACGAGCAGTACTTC CASSPGTYEQYF
. TRBJ2-1 TRBD2 TRBV4-1 TGCGCCAGCAGCCAAGTAACTAGCGGAGCCCTCCTCAATGAGCAGTTCTTC CASSQVTSGALLNEQFF
. TRBJ2-7 TRBD2 TRBV27 TGTGCCAGCAGTTTAGCGGGAGTTTCCCTATACGAGCAGTACTTC CASSLAGVSLYEQYF
many TRBJ1-1 TRBD1 TRBV6-5 TGTGCCAGCAGCCAAGGACAGGGGAACACTGAAGCTTTCTTT CASSQGQGNTEAFF
. TRBJ2-1 TRBD2 TRBV13 TGTGCCAGCAGCTTGGCGCTAGCGGGGGTCAATGAGCAGTTCTTC CASSLALAGVNEQFF
. TRBJ2-4 . TRBV9 TGTGCCAGCAGCGTAGACCCGGGGTCGGCCAAAAACATTCAGTACTTC CASSVDPGSAKNIQYF
once TRBJ1-1 . TRBV4-3 TGCGCCAGCAGCCCGGCCCGGGTAGGGAACACTGAAGCTTTCTTT CASSPARVGNTEAFF
. TRBJ2-2 . TRBV4-3 TGCGCCAGCAGCCAGTCACAGGCCCCCGGGGAGCTGTTTTTT CASSQSQAPGELFF
. TRBJ2-1 . TRBV4-2 TGTGCCAGCAGCCCGCAGCGGATGAGCTCCTACAATGAGCAGTTCTTC CASSPQRMSSYNEQFF
. TRBJ1-2 . TRBV4-3 TGCGCCAGCAGCCAAGATGGCGCAGGGCGAGGAAGTGGCTACACCTTC CASSQDGAGRGSGYTF
once TRBJ2-7 . TRBV6-5 TGTGCCAGCAGTTACGGCCAGGTATACGAGCAGTACTTC CASSYGQVYEQYF
. TRBJ1-4 . TRBV11-3 TGTGCCAGCAGCCAGTACTTCCGAAATGAAAAACTGTTTTTT CASSQYFRNEKLFF
. TRBJ2-7 . TRBV5-8 TGTGCCAGCAGCTTGAGGGGGTACGAGCAGTACTTC CASSLRGYEQYF
. TRBJ2-7 . TRBV7-2 TGTGCCAGCAGCTTAGCCGACCGCCCAACCACCTACGAGCAGTACTTC CASSLADRPTTYEQYF